This T cell receptor (beta chain) was retrieved from a study of blood T cell repertoires in COVID-19. This clone was observed a few times. Participants were aged roughly 18 to 89 years from 20 to 30 US areas. Participants reported their clinical history, and cohort assignment relied on those reports. Recovered status applied to Cohort 3 donors who had two consecutive negative PCRs. It also applied to those with clearance or with symptom resolution. CDR1 SEHNR and CDR2 FQNEAQ come from the germline V gene (reference sequence). CDR3 length: 15 residues. Trimming took 1 base from V and 3 from J; bases not matched to a gene: 5. In the study's own analysis: Reference gene primer amplification in the assay estimated nucleated cell counts. Clones were read by immunoSEQ multiplex PCR, and TCRdb kept only the in-frame ones, dropping some. V and J calls and clone size are given by that table; D and trimming were obtained from the DNA. The data hold about 300,000 clones, with 65% to 90% observed a single time.

The TCR was taken from a man aged 30 to 39 who had recovered from COVID-19. The chain employs TRBV7-9 and TRBJ1-1; 7 bases align to TRBD1. Sequencing used PBMCs or T cells enriched from blood (not recorded which). The CDR3: CASSLVGGGDTEAFF. The CDR3 nucleotides are TGTGCCAGCAGCTTAGTCGGAGGGGGCGACACTGAAGCTTTCTTT.